What follows are 20 T cell receptor beta chains derived from one specimen sequenced in a study of blood T cell repertoires in COVID-19. Libraries were prepared by immunoSEQ multiplex PCR; TCRdb keeps only in-frame clonotypes and omits some of them. The repertoire holds about 220,000 clones, about 79% seen once, with about 3.7% in the top ten. Sequenced input: PBMCs or T cells enriched from blood (not recorded which). The receptors derive from a woman aged 55-69 years who had recovered from COVID-19.

The J gene is TRBJ2-1, the V gene TRBV11-1, with 7 bases fitting TRBD2. Per the germline V gene, CDR1 is SGHAT and CDR2 is FQDESV (reference sequence). V shed 3 bases and J 8 bases; nucleotides not matched to a gene: 1. The CDR3 loop spans 12 amino acids. The CDR3 nucleotides are TGTGCCAGCAGCTTGGGAGGGGATGAGCAGTTCTTC. Amino acid sequence: CASSLGGDEQFF.

This clone was detected ten times or more. This sequence joins TRBV19 and TRBJ1-4, with 7 positions matching TRBD1. Looked up from germline, CDR1 is LNHDA and CDR2 is SQIVND (reference sequence). Germline trimming cut 5 bases from V and 4 bases from J; bases unmatched to any gene: 7. This CDR3 has 15 amino acids. This CDR3 is CASSFSGQFNEKLFF. For the CDR3, the DNA is TGTGCCAGTAGTTTCTCGGGACAGTTTAATGAAAAACTGTTTTTT.

The chain links TRBV7-3 to TRBJ2-6; the D is unclear. Germline V gene sequence: CDR1 SGHTA, CDR2 FQGTGA. This CDR3 comprises 15 residues. With 5 bases removed from V and 0 bases from J, the gap between germline ends came to 8 bases. The CDR3 DNA reads TGTGCCAGCAGCCCAGTCCTCTCTGGGGCCAACGTCCTGACTTTC. Protein product: CASSPVLSGANVLTF.

The genes are TRBV12-5 and TRBJ2-7; 8 positions agree with TRBD1. CDR1 is LGHNT and CDR2 is FRNRAP in the germline V gene. V trimming: 5 bases; J trimming: 6 bases; junction bases outside the gene matches: 9. This CDR3 has 14 amino acids. CDR3 in amino acids: CASGPQGAFGEQYF. The CDR3, as DNA: TGTGCTAGTGGTCCCCAGGGGGCTTTTGGCGAGCAGTACTTC.

This chain uses TRBV7-9 with TRBJ1-2, with TRBD1 matching 10 bases. This CDR3 is built from 14 residues. The J segment lost 6 bases and the V segment lost 5 bases, leaving 6 bases of the junction unmatched. Germline CDR1 is SEHNR and CDR2 is FQNEAQ (reference sequence). CDR3 loop: CASSVTGQGNGYTF. DNA of the CDR3: TGTGCCAGCAGCGTAACGGGACAGGGGAATGGCTACACCTTC.

V and J are TRBV27 and TRBJ1-1; tentative D call: TRBD1 (6 bases). V lost 1 base to trimming and J lost 8 bases, with 17 bases between them. Germline CDR1 reads MNHEY; CDR2 reads SMNVEV (reference sequence). The CDR3 spans 15 residues. The CDR3: CASSLYGRQGQEAFF. The CDR3 DNA is TGTGCCAGCAGTTTATACGGACGGCAGGGGCAGGAAGCTTTCTTT.

The rearrangement links TRBV10-3 to TRBJ1-5; D is ambiguous. V lost 0 bases and J 4 bases, leaving 10 bases between the germline ends. CDR3 length: 15 residues. Germline V gives CDR1 ENHRY, CDR2 SYGVKD. CDR3 region: CAISESGSGNQPQHF. The CDR3 DNA is TGTGCCATCAGTGAGTCGGGGAGTGGGAATCAGCCCCAGCATTTT.

The rearrangement links TRBV7-3 to TRBJ2-5, with D unresolved. This CDR3 is built from 14 residues. In germline, CDR1 is SGHTA, CDR2 FQGTGA. The ends were cut back, 2 bases at V and 4 bases at J, with 11 bases in the middle. The CDR3 DNA follows: TGTGCCAGCAGCTTAGGGCAGCCCCCAGAGACCCAGTACTTC. Its protein is CASSLGQPPETQYF.

The chain recombines TRBV11-2 with TRBJ1-6; D unclear. The CDR3 has 14 amino acids. Trimming cost V 0 bases and J 7 bases, with 7 bases left between them. CDR1 and CDR2 (germline): SGHAT, FQNNGV. The chain's CDR3 is CASSLELRNSPLHF. The CDR3, as DNA: TGTGCCAGCAGCTTAGAACTGCGGAATTCACCCCTCCACTTT.

A single count supports this clone. The rearrangement joins TRBV19 to TRBJ2-5; 10 bases are shared with TRBD2. The CDR3 runs to 14 residues. V dropped 10 bases and J dropped 4; count of bases not matched to a gene: 9. Germline V gives CDR1 LNHDA, CDR2 SQIVND (reference sequence). The CDR3 region has the DNA TGTGCCAACTCAGCGGGGGGGCCTGGAGAGACCCAGTACTTC. It codes for CANSAGGPGETQYF.

The chain employs TRBV27 and TRBJ1-2; D is perhaps TRBD1 (6 bases). CDR1 and CDR2 (germline): MNHEY, SMNVEV (reference sequence). The CDR3 runs to 13 residues. V was cut by 3 bases and J by 8 bases, with 13 bases left in between. Here the CDR3 DNA reads TGTGCCAGCAGTTTTCCGGGACAAAAAGGCTACACCTTC. It yields the protein CASSFPGQKGYTF.

V and J are TRBV29-1 and TRBJ2-1, with D unclear. The germline CDR1 and CDR2 sequences are SQVTM and ANQGSEA. Trimming pared 7 bases from V and 4 bases from J, leaving 5 bases between. The CDR3 has 10 amino acids. The CDR3: CSAHYNEQFF. The CDR3 DNA sequence: TGCAGCGCCCATTACAATGAGCAGTTCTTC.

The chain carries TRBV18 and TRBJ1-1; 8 bases fit TRBD1. CDR3 length: 15 residues. The germline CDR1 and CDR2 sequences are KGHSH and LQKENI. Germline trimming cut 4 bases from V and 0 bases from J; bases unmatched to any gene: 4. This CDR3 is CASSQLGQVNTEAFF. CDR3 sequence (DNA): TGTGCCAGCTCACAATTGGGACAGGTGAACACTGAAGCTTTCTTT. Supplemented by reference TRBV18 and TRBJ1-1, the full variable domain reads NAGVMQNPRHLVRRRGQEARLRCSPMKGHSHVYWYRQLPEEGLKFMVYLQKENIIDESGMPKERFSAEFPKEGPSILRIQQVVRGDSAAYFCASSQLGQVNTEAFFGQGTRLTVV.

The chain carries TRBV6-2 or TRBV6-3 and TRBJ2-2; 7 bases match TRBD1. The CDR3 runs to 16 residues. Germline-derived CDR1 and CDR2 are MNHEY and SVGEGT. The V segment lost 6 bases and the J segment 7 bases; nucleotides outside the gene matches: 14. The CDR3 nucleotides read TGTGCCAGCAGCTTGCTACAGGGGTCTCGAGGCGGGGAGCTGTTTTTT. It translates to CASSLLQGSRGGELFF.

The chain employs TRBV18 and TRBJ2-7; 8 bases match TRBD1. The CDR3 is 13 residues long. Germline-derived CDR1 and CDR2 are KGHSH and LQKENI. V was pared by 5 bases and J by 5 bases, with 5 bases of the junction left unmatched. The CDR3 DNA sequence: TGTGCCAGCTCAATCGACAGGGGAAACGAGCAGTACTTC. As protein: CASSIDRGNEQYF.

This clone was observed a few times. The J gene is TRBJ1-1, the V gene TRBV7-8; no firm D call. From germline, CDR1 is SGHVS and CDR2 FQNEAQ. V was shortened by 1 base and J by 1 base, with 7 bases between the two germline ends. There are 14 residues in the CDR3. The CDR3 region is CASSLVAGNTEAFF. The CDR3 coding sequence is TGTGCCAGCAGCTTAGTAGCCGGGAACACTGAAGCTTTCTTT.

The chain links TRBV5-4 to TRBJ2-3; 8 bases line up with TRBD2. This CDR3 contains 15 residues. Germline loops: CDR1 SGHNT, CDR2 YYREEE (reference sequence). V was pared by 5 bases and J by 0 bases, with 5 bases of the junction left unmatched. This CDR3 is CASRFLAGSTDTQYF. CDR3 bases: TGTGCCAGCAGATTCTTAGCGGGAAGCACAGATACGCAGTATTTT.

The chain carries TRBV6-5 and TRBJ2-1; TRBD2 matches 10 bases. Trimming took 8 bases from V and 7 from J; bases not matched to a gene: 5. In germline, CDR1 is MNHEY, CDR2 SVGAGI. The CDR3 consists of 13 residues. DNA for the CDR3: TGTGCCAGCGGCCTAGCGGGAGAGAATGAGCAGTTCTTC. It yields the protein CASGLAGENEQFF.

The V call is TRBV11-2, the J call TRBJ2-3, with TRBD2 identical over 7 bases. The CDR3 totals 12 residues. Germline CDR1 reads SGHAT; CDR2 reads FQNNGV. Losses at the gene ends were 5 bases for V and 14 bases for J; bases not matched to a gene: 10. The CDR3: CASSPTSRERYF. CDR3 DNA sequence: TGTGCCAGCAGCCCGACTAGCCGGGAGCGGTATTTT.

J is TRBJ2-3 and V is TRBV18; 8 positions agree with TRBD2. V was pared by 3 bases and J by 2 bases, with 10 bases of the junction left unmatched. This CDR3 is 17 amino acids long. CDR1 and CDR2 (germline): KGHSH, LQKENI. CDR3 nucleotide sequence: TGTGCCAGCTCACCCCGGGGGTTAGCGGGGTCCACAGATACGCAGTATTTT. It translates to CASSPRGLAGSTDTQYF.